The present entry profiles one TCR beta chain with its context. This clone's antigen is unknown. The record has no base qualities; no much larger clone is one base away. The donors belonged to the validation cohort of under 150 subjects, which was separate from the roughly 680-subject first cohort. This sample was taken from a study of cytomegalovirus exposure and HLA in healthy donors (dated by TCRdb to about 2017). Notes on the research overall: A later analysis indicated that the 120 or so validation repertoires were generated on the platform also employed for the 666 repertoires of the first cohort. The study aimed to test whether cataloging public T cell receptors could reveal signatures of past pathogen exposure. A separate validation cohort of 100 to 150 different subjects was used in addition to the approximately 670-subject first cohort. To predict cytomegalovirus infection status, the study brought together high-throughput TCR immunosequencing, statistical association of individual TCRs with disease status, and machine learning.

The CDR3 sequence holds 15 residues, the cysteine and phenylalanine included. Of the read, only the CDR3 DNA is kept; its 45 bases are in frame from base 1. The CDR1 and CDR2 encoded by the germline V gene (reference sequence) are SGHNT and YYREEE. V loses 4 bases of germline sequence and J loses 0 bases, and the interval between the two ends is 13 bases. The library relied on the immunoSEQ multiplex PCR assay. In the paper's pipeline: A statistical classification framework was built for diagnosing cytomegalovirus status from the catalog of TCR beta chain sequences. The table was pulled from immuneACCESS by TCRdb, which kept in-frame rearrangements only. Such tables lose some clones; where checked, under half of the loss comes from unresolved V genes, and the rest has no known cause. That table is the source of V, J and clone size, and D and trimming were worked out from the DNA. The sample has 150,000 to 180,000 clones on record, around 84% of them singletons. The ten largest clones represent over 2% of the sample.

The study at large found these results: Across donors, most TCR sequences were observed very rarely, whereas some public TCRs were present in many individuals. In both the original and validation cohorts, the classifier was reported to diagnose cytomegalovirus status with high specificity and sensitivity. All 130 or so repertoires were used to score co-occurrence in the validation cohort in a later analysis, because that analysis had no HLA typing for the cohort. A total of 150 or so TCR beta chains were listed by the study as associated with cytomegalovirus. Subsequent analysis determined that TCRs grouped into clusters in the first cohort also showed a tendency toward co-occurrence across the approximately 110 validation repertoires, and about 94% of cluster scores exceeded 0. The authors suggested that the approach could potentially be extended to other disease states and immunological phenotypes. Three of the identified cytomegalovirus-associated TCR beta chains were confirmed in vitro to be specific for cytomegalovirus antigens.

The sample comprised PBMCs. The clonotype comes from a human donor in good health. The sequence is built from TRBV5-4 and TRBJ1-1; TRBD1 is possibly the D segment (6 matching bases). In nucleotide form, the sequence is TGTGCCAGCAGCGCGATACAGGGAATGAACACTGAAGCTTTCTTT. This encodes CASSAIQGMNTEAFF.